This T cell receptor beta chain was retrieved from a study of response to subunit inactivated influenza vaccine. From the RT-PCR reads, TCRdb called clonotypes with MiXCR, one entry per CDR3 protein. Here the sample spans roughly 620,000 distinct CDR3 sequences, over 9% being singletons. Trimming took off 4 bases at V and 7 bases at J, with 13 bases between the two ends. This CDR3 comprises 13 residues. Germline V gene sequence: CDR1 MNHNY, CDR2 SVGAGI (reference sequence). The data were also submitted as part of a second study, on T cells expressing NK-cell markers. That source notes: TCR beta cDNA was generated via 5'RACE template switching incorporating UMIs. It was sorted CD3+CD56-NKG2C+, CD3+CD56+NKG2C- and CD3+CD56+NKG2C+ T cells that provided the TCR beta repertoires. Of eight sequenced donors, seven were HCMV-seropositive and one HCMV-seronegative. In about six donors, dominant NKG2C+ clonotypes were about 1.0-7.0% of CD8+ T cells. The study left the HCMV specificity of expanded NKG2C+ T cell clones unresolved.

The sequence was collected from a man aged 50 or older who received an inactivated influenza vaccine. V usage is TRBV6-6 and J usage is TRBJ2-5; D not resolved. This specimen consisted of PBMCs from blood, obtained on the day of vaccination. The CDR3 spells CASSSAGFGTQYF. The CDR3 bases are TGTGCCAGCAGTTCGGCTGGATTCGGGACCCAGTACTTC.